The entry below gives a single T cell receptor (beta chain) sequence along with its context. Treatment meaning: about 20 received Ad26.COV2.S at low or high dose, single or two shots; 5 received placebo; per-sample allocation not given. Collection of the samples took place on day 63 after the first injection of vaccine or placebo. Sequencing was performed with immunoSEQ multiplex PCR; in TCRdb, only in-frame clones are kept and a portion is missing. Counted here are around 420,000 clones, approximately 87% occurring once; the ten biggest clones make up 3.6%. These data are taken from a study of Ad26.COV2.S vaccination and SARS-CoV-2 variants. The length of the CDR3 is 15 residues. The germline V gene encodes CDR1 SEHNR and CDR2 FQNEAQ (reference sequence). V lost 3 bases, J lost 6 bases, and 14 bases lay in between.

The chain combines TRBV7-9 with TRBJ2-2, with D perhaps matching TRBD1 (5 bases). The sequencing used peripheral blood, collected in a trial of Ad26.COV2.S vaccine versus placebo. This clonotype was obtained from a person between 18 and 59 years old who received the Ad26.COV2.S COVID-19 vaccine or a placebo. The CDR3 DNA reads TGTGCCAGCAGCTTCCCGGCCAGGGCGCCCGGGGAGCTGTTTTTT. It specifies CASSFPARAPGELFF.